This T cell receptor (beta chain) came from a study of blood T cell repertoires in COVID-19 (dated by TCRdb to 2019 to 2021). Context from the whole study: Collaborator samples came from the United States, Italy and Spain and covered acute and convalescent phases of COVID-19. The material from the prospective study consisted of cDNA or gDNA derived from T cells, B-cell-depleted T cells, or PBMCs. The dataset comprised deeply sampled blood TCRbeta repertoires from subjects exposed to, actively infected with, or recovered from COVID-19. The repertoires were released in a freely available public database intended as a resource for research on the immune response to SARS-CoV-2. The samples were drawn from two sources: the first 160 participants of the ongoing ImmuneRACE study, and about 1,300 subjects contributed by 6 global collaborators. Sample metadata almost always included a de-identified subject ID, COVID-19 status, age in years and sex. Where available, HLA class I and class II types were taken from metadata supplied by the sample provider and were not determined by assay-based typing.

TCRbeta CDR3 regions were amplified from genomic DNA by means of the immunoSEQ Assay, a bias-controlled multiplex PCR. The paper's processing steps were these. Nucleated cell counts per sample were estimated from amplification of reference gene primers within the assay. To quantify the absolute abundance of each unique TCRbeta CDR3 rearrangement, sequence reads were collapsed and filtered. For each sample, productive Simpson clonality was calculated as the square root of Simpson's diversity index across productive rearrangements. Entries here come from immuneACCESS through TCRdb and include only in-frame sequences with V and J called. Some clones fail to appear in such tables; in the studies checked, an unresolved V gene covers under half of the shortfall, and the cause of the remainder is unknown. V, J and clone size reflect that table, while D and trimming were determined from the DNA. This sample lists 200,000 to 300,000 clones; approximately 86% were detected once. Jointly, the top ten make up over 6% of the sample.

Whole blood was collected in K2EDTA tubes by collaborating institutions according to the institutions' own protocols. Collaborator samples were shipped for TCRbeta analysis as frozen whole blood, isolated PBMCs, or DNA extracted from either sample type. The table lists this clone with a few counts. The target of this receptor is not known. It has no much larger one-base neighbor in the sample; base qualities were not kept. Study-wide findings and limitations: The amount of clinical and demographic metadata varied by source and participant and was provided uncurated.

The sequence derives from a woman aged 70-85 years with active or convalescent COVID-19. Material for sequencing was peripheral blood.

The CDR3 here reads CASNPRGGNTEAFF. The DNA sequence is as follows: TGCGCCAGCAACCCGCGGGGGGGTAACACTGAAGCTTTCTTT. The rearrangement combines TRBV5-1 with TRBJ1-1; perhaps TRBD1 is the D gene, with 5 bases matching. CDR1 and CDR2, per the germline V gene, are SGHRS and YFSETQ. The CDR3 sequence holds 14 residues, the cysteine and phenylalanine included. Only the CDR3 portion is preserved as DNA: 42 bases, with reading frame beginning at the first base. V is clipped by 6 bases and J by 2 bases, and the sequence between their germline boundaries is 14 bases long.